Listed here are 27 T cell receptor beta chains from one sample, sequenced in a study of identical twins. TCRdb processed the 5' RACE reads anew with MiXCR; each CDR3 protein has one entry. The profile covers approximately 230,000 distinct CDR3 sequences, with over 13% appearing a single time and 8.5% to 10% taken by the ten largest. Sequencing input: memory (CD45RO+) T cells sorted from blood. The source of these receptors is a woman aged 18-29 years in good health.

This chain links TRBV20-1 with TRBJ2-5; D is perhaps TRBD1 (6 bases). CDR1 and CDR2 from the germline V gene are DFQATT and SNEGSKA (reference sequence). There are 13 residues in the CDR3. Trimming took off 6 bases at V and 1 base at J, with 12 bases between the two ends. The chain's CDR3 is CSARRTAQETQYF. The CDR3 DNA reads as TGCAGTGCAAGACGGACAGCCCAAGAGACCCAGTACTTC.

This clonotype was observed a few times. This chain joins TRBV29-1 and TRBJ2-2; 7 positions agree with TRBD1. Germline-derived CDR1 and CDR2 are SQVTM and ANQGSEA. The junction had 9 bases not matched to a gene; V was cut back by 7 bases and J by 1 base. This CDR3 contains 15 residues. CDR3 coding DNA: TGCAGCGGCATAGAGGGACAGCGGAACACCGGGGAGCTGTTTTTT. Amino acid sequence: CSGIEGQRNTGELFF.

The J gene is TRBJ2-7, the V gene TRBV12-3 or TRBV12-4; D not certain. This CDR3 has 15 residues. V lost 6 bases and J 0 bases, leaving 15 bases between the germline ends. The CDR3 protein is CASSRVLSPSYEQYF. CDR3 bases: TGTGCCAGCAGCCGGGTCTTATCCCCCTCCTACGAGCAGTACTTC.

In its sample, this clonotype was seen many times. The chain couples TRBV20-1 to TRBJ2-3; D uncertain. The CDR3 consists of 14 residues. Germline V lookup: CDR1 DFQATT, CDR2 SNEGSKA (reference sequence). V gave up 1 base and J gave up 9 bases, with 17 bases separating them. The CDR3: CSARATGVAGTQYF. DNA of the CDR3: TGCAGTGCTAGAGCCACTGGGGTAGCAGGAACGCAGTATTTT.

This clonotype was seen a handful of times. J is TRBJ1-6 and V is TRBV20-1; D call uncertain. The germline CDR1 and CDR2 sequences are DFQATT and SNEGSKA (reference sequence). Trimming removed 1 base at V and 4 bases at J, with 8 bases between. The CDR3 loop spans 14 amino acids. The CDR3 here is CSARVRSYNSPLHF. The CDR3 DNA reads as TGCAGTGCTAGAGTCAGGAGTTATAATTCACCCCTCCACTTT.

The chain has TRBV6-1 and TRBJ1-5; 9 positions agree with TRBD1. This CDR3 comprises 14 residues. Trimming cost V 5 bases and J 7 bases; bases outside gene matches: 6. Germline lookup yields CDR1 MNHNS and CDR2 SASEGT. The CDR3 DNA sequence: TGTGCCAGCAGTCCGACAGGGGGGTACCAGCCCCAGCATTTT. This translates into CASSPTGGYQPQHF.

The chain employs TRBV20-1 and TRBJ2-7; D might be TRBD1 (6 bases). Per the germline V gene, CDR1 is DFQATT and CDR2 is SNEGSKA (reference sequence). V dropped 1 base and J dropped 0 bases, with 13 bases sitting between them. The CDR3 is 15 residues long. The CDR3 region has the DNA TGCAGTGCTAGAGCCGGACAGATGAGCTCCTACGAGCAGTACTTC. It codes for CSARAGQMSSYEQYF.

This clonotype showed up just a few times. This sequence joins TRBV5-1 and TRBJ2-2, with 10 bases aligning to TRBD1. Germline V gives CDR1 SGHRS, CDR2 YFSETQ. This CDR3 is built from 16 residues. The J segment lost 0 bases and the V segment lost 4 bases, leaving 3 bases of the junction unmatched. The CDR3 spells CASSLGTGANTGELFF. The CDR3 DNA follows: TGCGCCAGCAGCCTAGGGACAGGGGCGAACACCGGGGAGCTGTTTTTT. Full variable domain (outside the CDR3, taken from reference TRBV5-1 and TRBJ2-2): KAGVTQTPRYLIKTRGQQVTLSCSPISGHRSVSWYQQTPGQGLQFLFEYFSETQRNKGNFPGRFSGRQFSNSRSEMNVSTLELGDSALYLCASSLGTGANTGELFFGEGSRLTVL.

This clonotype has only a few counts. V is TRBV9 and J is TRBJ2-3, with 7 bases matching TRBD2. From germline, CDR1 is SGDLS and CDR2 YYNGEE. CDR3 size: 14 residues. V was clipped by 3 bases and J by 5 bases; unmatched bases: 6. The CDR3 loop is CASSAPGRGDTQYF. DNA of the CDR3: TGTGCCAGCAGCGCCCCGGGGAGGGGAGATACGCAGTATTTT. Using reference TRBV9 and TRBJ2-3 for the parts outside the CDR3, the full variable domain is DSGVTQTPKHLITATGQRVTLRCSPRSGDLSVYWYQQSLDQGLQFLIQYYNGEERAKGNILERFSAQQFPDLHSELNLSSLELGDSALYFCASSAPGRGDTQYFGPGTRLTVL.

This clonotype has at least ten counts. The chain couples TRBV20-1 to TRBJ1-1; TRBD1 matches 9 bases. This CDR3 region has 15 residues. Germline CDR1 is DFQATT and CDR2 is SNEGSKA (reference sequence). CDR3 amino acids: CRVIPIGQGYTEAFF. The CDR3 region has the DNA TGCAGGGTGATCCCTATCGGACAGGGGTACACTGAAGCTTTCTTT.

This clonotype occurred many times. For the CDR3, the DNA is TGTGCCAGCAGTTTGGTCGAAGCGGGGGGCCGTAACCGATACAATGAGCAGTTCTTC. Amino acids: CASSLVEAGGRNRYNEQFF. The rearrangement joins TRBV12-3 or TRBV12-4 to TRBJ2-1; 9 bases map to TRBD2. The V segment lost 3 bases and the J segment 4 bases; nucleotides outside the gene matches: 16. This CDR3 is 19 amino acids long.

This clonotype was observed a few times. V usage is TRBV10-3 and J usage is TRBJ2-2, with 8 bases aligning to TRBD2. Germline lookup yields CDR1 ENHRY and CDR2 SYGVKD. The CDR3 length is 15 residues. V was clipped by 9 bases and J by 1 base; unmatched bases: 7. CDR3 DNA sequence: TGTGCCATGACGGGGGGGCCGGAGAACACCGGGGAGCTGTTTTTT. Residues: CAMTGGPENTGELFF.

The rearrangement uses TRBV4-3 and TRBJ2-1, with D unresolved. Trimming left V 3 bases short and J 3 bases short, with 18 bases between. The CDR3 covers 17 residues. The germline V gene encodes CDR1 LGHNA and CDR2 YSLEER. The CDR3 loop reads CASSQSHIASFYNEQFF. The CDR3 nucleotides are TGCGCCAGCAGCCAGTCTCATATTGCGAGCTTCTACAATGAGCAGTTCTTC.

This clonotype was recorded many times. This chain joins TRBV12-3 or TRBV12-4 and TRBJ2-3; the D is unclear. Trimming removed 3 bases from V and 5 bases from J, with 15 bases in between. This CDR3 has 15 amino acids. CDR3 amino acids: CASSLGVSKLDTQYF. The CDR3 bases are TGTGCCAGCAGTTTGGGCGTCAGCAAGTTAGATACGCAGTATTTT.

V and J are TRBV10-3 and TRBJ1-1; a possible D gene is TRBD1 (6 bases). Germline assignment: CDR1 ENHRY and CDR2 SYGVKD. This CDR3 has 16 residues. Trimming removed 2 bases at V and 0 bases at J, with 13 bases between. In DNA form, the CDR3 reads TGTGCCATCAGTGAGAGGGGTCGGGACATGAACACTGAAGCTTTCTTT. Protein sequence: CAISERGRDMNTEAFF.

This clonotype was counted between two and nine times. The chain couples TRBV28 to TRBJ2-7, with 9 positions matching TRBD1. Germline-derived CDR1 and CDR2 are MDHEN and SYDVKM. There are 12 residues in the CDR3. Trimming removed 7 bases from V and 6 bases from J; junction bases left unmatched: 4. The CDR3 sequence is CASKTGGGEQYF. The CDR3, as DNA: TGTGCCAGCAAAACAGGGGGCGGCGAGCAGTACTTC.

This clonotype was counted only a few times. This chain joins TRBV11-3 and TRBJ2-7; D is unclear. The V gene's germline CDR1 is SGHNT and CDR2 YENEEA. The V gene lost 2 bases and the J gene lost 4 bases, with 9 bases spanning the gap. CDR3 size: 13 residues. The CDR3 spells CASSLRDQYEQYF. The CDR3 DNA sequence: TGTGCCAGCAGCTTAAGGGATCAATACGAGCAGTACTTC.

The rearrangement links TRBV29-1 to TRBJ2-4; no firm D call. The CDR3 loop spans 14 amino acids. CDR1 is SQVTM and CDR2 is ANQGSEA in the germline V gene. V was trimmed by 4 bases and J by 1 base, leaving 11 bases between them. CDR3 DNA sequence: TGCAGCGTTGGAGGCCTCGGGGCCAAAAACATTCAGTACTTC. As protein: CSVGGLGAKNIQYF.

This clonotype was seen repeatedly, ten times or more. At one end, the junction sequence differs from germline, possibly due to a read error. The chain is built from TRBV7-8 and TRBJ1-2, with a possible D match to TRBD1 (5 bases). CDR3 length equals 15 residues. Germline CDR1 and CDR2: SGHVS and FQNEAQ. In nucleotides, the CDR3 is TGTGCCAGCAGCTTAACCTTAGGAGGGGACTACGGCTACACCTTC. It codes for CASSLTLGGDYGYTF. The whole variable domain, remainder taken from reference TRBV7-8 and TRBJ1-2, is GAGVSQSPRYKVAKRGQDVALRCDPISGHVSLFWYQQALGQGPEFLTYFQNEAQLDKSGLPSDRFFAERPEGSVSTLKIQRTQQEDSAVYLCASSLTLGGDYGYTFGSGTRLTVV.

V and J are TRBV27 and TRBJ2-2; 8 nucleotides line up with TRBD2. Germline V gene lookup returns CDR1 MNHEY and CDR2 SMNVEV (reference sequence). V lost 6 bases and J lost 2; bases outside the gene matches: 5. This CDR3 has 15 amino acids. DNA of the CDR3: TGTGCCAGCAGGAGCGGGGGCCTTAACACCGGGGAGCTGTTTTTT. Translating it yields CASRSGGLNTGELFF.

This clonotype turned up a few times. V is TRBV6-6 and J is TRBJ2-1, with D uncertain. The CDR3 spans 12 residues. Deletions cut 4 bases from V and 15 bases from J, with 16 bases between. Germline lookup yields CDR1 MNHNY and CDR2 SVGAGI (reference sequence). DNA of the CDR3: TGTGCCAGCAGTTTCCCGCGCGCCGAGTTGTTCTTC. Amino acids: CASSFPRAELFF.

The CDR3 reads CSVGDFTTGTGELFF. The CDR3 nucleotides are TGCAGCGTTGGAGACTTCACTACAGGTACCGGGGAGCTGTTTTTT. The chain has TRBV29-1 and TRBJ2-2, with D possibly matching TRBD1 (5 bases). CDR1 is SQVTM and CDR2 is ANQGSEA in the germline V gene. The germline V and J ends were trimmed by 4 bases and 5 bases, with 17 bases remaining between them. The CDR3 is made up of 15 amino acids.

This clonotype was detected only a few times. V and J are TRBV12-3 or TRBV12-4 and TRBJ1-5; 7 positions agree with TRBD1. The trim removed 6 bases at V and 4 bases at J, leaving 9 bases unmatched. CDR3 length equals 15 residues. CDR3 region: CASRPGGSGNQPQHF. DNA for the CDR3: TGTGCCAGCAGACCAGGGGGAAGTGGGAATCAGCCCCAGCATTTT.

The V call is TRBV6-2 or TRBV6-3, the J call TRBJ2-7; D is ambiguous. Per germline, CDR1 MNHEY and CDR2 SVGEGT. The CDR3 contains 14 residues. Trimming left V 2 bases short and J 2 bases short, with 10 bases between. Here the CDR3 reads CASSYPSLTYEQYF. CDR3 DNA: TGTGCCAGCAGTTACCCGAGTCTGACCTACGAGCAGTACTTC.

This clonotype was counted many times. The gene calls are TRBV29-1 and TRBJ1-4; the D gene is possibly TRBD1 (5 bases). The CDR3 is 13 amino acids. Per germline, CDR1 SQVTM and CDR2 ANQGSEA. Deletions cut 4 bases from V and 7 bases from J, with 13 bases between. In DNA, the CDR3 is TGCAGCGTTGGCAGGGAGAGTGGTGAAAAACTGTTTTTT. It yields the protein CSVGRESGEKLFF.

This clonotype was seen more than once but under ten times. The chain is built from TRBV10-3 and TRBJ2-3; TRBD2 agrees at 8 bases. CDR1 ENHRY and CDR2 SYGVKD come from the germline V gene. There are 15 residues in the CDR3. Trimming took 5 bases from V and 0 from J; bases not matched to a gene: 4. This CDR3 reads CAISTGGASTDTQYF. As DNA, the CDR3 is TGTGCCATCAGTACCGGGGGGGCCAGCACAGATACGCAGTATTTT.

This clonotype came up a few times. The V and J genes are TRBV20-1 and TRBJ2-1; D is tentatively TRBD1 or TRBD2 (6 bases each). CDR1 DFQATT and CDR2 SNEGSKA come from the germline V gene (reference sequence). CDR3 length: 14 amino acids. The ends were cut back, 6 bases at V and 3 bases at J, with 15 bases in the middle. The DNA for the CDR3 is TGCAGTGCAAGCACTAGGGGGGACTACAATGAGCAGTTCTTC. Translation gives CSASTRGDYNEQFF.